This is a list of T cell receptor beta chains from one sample in a study of T cell responses to AZD1222 COVID-19 vaccine. Profiled with immunoSEQ multiplex PCR; TCRdb holds only in-frame clones, not every one. The data hold about 140,000 clones, with 90% to 95% observed a single time. Sequencing was performed on peripheral blood, taken 28 days after the second AZD1222 dose. The source is an adult who received the AZD1222 COVID-19 vaccine. Both conserved end residues are trimmed from each CDR3.

length	V	J	CDR3
18	TRBV6-2/TRBV6-3	TRBJ2-4	ASSYYPALSSGGPENIQY
11	TRBV2	TRBJ1-1	ASIGRVDTEAF
11	TRBV30	TRBJ1-2	AWSVQGHYGYT
13	TRBV24-1	TRBJ2-5	ATSDFTLGGETQY
12	TRBV5-1	TRBJ1-1	ASSQRGVGFGAF
13	TRBV9	TRBJ1-4	ASSPSGTGNEKLF
12	TRBV13	TRBJ2-7	ASSYPGGDGEQY
11	TRBV27	TRBJ2-1	ASTWGIGNEQF
13	TRBV29-1	TRBJ2-6	SVEKRTSGANVLT
10	TRBV21-1	TRBJ1-1	ASSKAQTEAF
14	TRBV28	TRBJ2-4	ASRLQGAVAKNIQY
10	TRBV27	TRBJ1-4	ATRTGGKRMF
12	TRBV28	TRBJ1-2	ASISFGVKDGYT
13	TRBV19	TRBJ1-2	ASSSLRGLGYGYT
15	TRBV3-1/TRBV3-2	TRBJ1-6	ASSQDLPGGSNSPLH
15	TRBV6-1	TRBJ1-2	ASSEALRTGGVYGYT
10	TRBV18	TRBJ1-2	ASSLYNYGYT
11	TRBV27	TRBJ1-6	ASTRGGASPLH
12	TRBV19	TRBJ1-5	ASSPRVRNQPQH
14	TRBV6-5	TRBJ1-6	ASSYSATGASSPLH
15	TRBV7-2	TRBJ1-5	ASSLDGQGPQLQPQH